Below, 29 T cell receptor beta chains from the same sample are listed, as sequenced in a study of blood T cell repertoires in COVID-19. Measured with immunoSEQ multiplex PCR; TCRdb has only the in-frame clones, and not every one. The table includes 200,000 to 300,000 clones, just under 90% detected once. Source material: peripheral blood. These receptors all come from a woman aged 40 to 55 with acute or convalescent COVID-19.

This sequence joins TRBV20-1 and TRBJ2-1, with a weak D call TRBD1 (6 bases). CDR1 and CDR2 (germline): DFQATT, SNEGSKA (reference sequence). Trimming pared 5 bases from V and 10 bases from J, leaving 12 bases between. The CDR3 contains 11 residues. CDR3 nucleotide sequence: TGCAGTGCTGTGAATACAGGGGAGCAGTTCTTC. It is translated as CSAVNTGEQFF.

The CDR3 nucleotides read TGTGCCAGCAGCCAAGTCTCCACAGGGTTCACAGATACGCAGTATTTT. Protein sequence: CASSQVSTGFTDTQYF. The chain is built from TRBV3-1 (or the pseudogene TRBV3-2) and TRBJ2-3; weak D call: TRBD1 (6 bases). The CDR3 contains 16 residues. With 1 base removed from V and 2 bases from J, the gap between germline ends came to 13 bases. Germline loops: CDR1 LGHDT, CDR2 YNNKEL (reference sequence).

This clone appeared once. V gene TRBV3-1 (or the pseudogene TRBV3-2) combines with J gene TRBJ2-5; TRBD2 agrees at 8 bases. With V trimmed by 0 bases and J by 1 base, 4 bases remained unmatched. The CDR3 has 16 residues. From germline, CDR1 is LGHDT and CDR2 YNNKEL (reference sequence). The CDR3 DNA sequence: TGTGCCAGCAGCCAAGATATGGCGGGGGGCCAAGAGACCCAGTACTTC. Its translation: CASSQDMAGGQETQYF.

In its sample, this clone was seen a few times. The CDR3 here is CASSFSYGYTF. The CDR3 region has the DNA TGTGCCAGCAGCTTCAGCTATGGCTACACCTTC. This chain links TRBV5-8 with TRBJ1-2; D remains unclear. Germline loops: CDR1 SGHTS, CDR2 YDEGEE. The length of the CDR3 is 11 residues. V was trimmed by 2 bases and J by 4 bases, leaving 3 bases between them.

The chain uses TRBV20-1 and TRBJ2-4, with 12 bases matching TRBD2. Germline CDR1 is DFQATT and CDR2 is SNEGSKA (reference sequence). The V and J ends lost 3 bases and 2 bases, in that order; junction bases with no gene match: 8. CDR3 length equals 17 residues. For the CDR3, the DNA is TGCAGTGCTAGTGCCCTAGCGGGGGGGATGTCCAAAAACATTCAGTACTTC. This encodes CSASALAGGMSKNIQYF.

The chain carries TRBV19 and TRBJ1-3; D unclear. Germline CDR1 is LNHDA and CDR2 is SQIVND (reference sequence). V dropped 5 bases and J dropped 2 bases, with 22 bases sitting between them. CDR3 length equals 18 residues. This CDR3 reads CASSHPPRFRKTGNTIYF. Here the CDR3 DNA reads TGTGCCAGTAGTCACCCTCCTCGTTTCAGAAAAACTGGAAACACCATATATTTT.

This clone was observed once. CDR3 DNA sequence: TGCGCCAGCAGCTTGGGGACAGGGGGTGGGTACGAGCAGTACGTC. It is translated as CASSLGTGGGYEQYV. The genes are TRBV5-1 and TRBJ2-7; 10 nucleotides line up with TRBD1. Germline V lookup: CDR1 SGHRS, CDR2 YFSETQ. This CDR3 is 15 amino acids long. J lost 4 bases, V lost 0 bases, and 4 bases had no gene match.

The J gene is TRBJ1-3, the V gene TRBV4-1, with no clear D. The CDR3 contains 13 residues. Germline CDR1 reads MGHRA; CDR2 reads YSYEKL. V lost 0 bases and J lost 8, with 8 bases in between. The DNA for the CDR3 is TGCGCCAGCAGCCAAGATGGGGAGGACACCATATATTTT. Encoded protein: CASSQDGEDTIYF.

The rearrangement links TRBV6-6 to TRBJ1-6; weak D call: TRBD1 (6 bases). CDR1 is MNHNY, CDR2 SVGAGI, per germline (reference sequence). This CDR3 spans 15 amino acids. Trimming left V 4 bases short and J 11 bases short, with 18 bases between. The CDR3 loop reads CASSSTTGSLTPLHF. The CDR3 region has the DNA TGTGCCAGCAGTTCGACGACAGGTTCCCTTACACCCCTCCACTTT.

J is TRBJ1-2 and V is TRBV25-1; maybe TRBD1 (6 bases). This CDR3 is 15 amino acids long. The V gene lost 8 bases and the J gene lost 5 bases, with 21 bases spanning the gap. Germline V lookup: CDR1 MGHDK, CDR2 SYGVNS. CDR3 sequence reads: CASSSTGTLTYGYTF. DNA for the CDR3: TGTGCCAGCTCAAGCACAGGGACCTTGACGTATGGCTACACCTTC.

This chain uses TRBV7-3 with TRBJ1-2; D remains unclear. Germline values: CDR1 SGHTA, CDR2 FQGTGA. Between the trimmed V and J ends, which lost 5 bases and 5 bases, there was a span of 12 bases. CDR3 length equals 13 residues. As DNA, the CDR3 is TGTGCCAGCAGCCCCGAGGGAGGGTATGGCTACACCTTC. Protein sequence: CASSPEGGYGYTF.

The chain is built from TRBV30 and TRBJ1-4, with 7 positions matching TRBD1. This CDR3 spans 14 amino acids. V was pared by 4 bases and J by 7 bases, with 9 bases of the junction left unmatched. Germline CDR1 is GTSNPN and CDR2 is SVGIG (reference sequence). For the CDR3, the DNA is TGTGCCTGGAACCGACAGGGAATAATTGAAAAACTGTTTTTT. Translated: CAWNRQGIIEKLFF.

The chain is built from TRBV6-5 and TRBJ2-5; 8 bases map to TRBD1. J gave up 2 bases and V 10 bases, and 9 bases lay outside the gene matches. CDR3 size: 14 residues. Germline V gene sequence: CDR1 MNHEY, CDR2 SVGAGI. In DNA, the CDR3 is TGTGCCATCGTACCTAGGACAGGGCAAGAGACCCAGTACTTC. Protein product: CAIVPRTGQETQYF.

This rearrangement joins TRBV27 to TRBJ1-1; a weak D match, TRBD1 (6 bases). CDR3 length: 13 amino acids. V dropped 3 bases and J dropped 6 bases, with 11 bases sitting between them. Per germline, CDR1 MNHEY and CDR2 SMNVEV (reference sequence). CDR3 in DNA: TGTGCCAGCAGTTTCGGGGGGCGGGCTGAAGCTTTCTTT. Translating gives CASSFGGRAEAFF.

The gene calls are TRBV24-1 and TRBJ1-1; tentatively, D is TRBD1 (5 bases). V was cut by 4 bases and J by 11 bases, with 13 bases left in between. The CDR3 consists of 12 residues. In germline, CDR1 is KGHDR, CDR2 SFDVKD. This CDR3 reads CATSEGRGRAFF. The CDR3 region has the DNA TGTGCCACCAGTGAGGGGCGAGGCCGGGCTTTCTTT.

The rearrangement joins TRBV29-1 to TRBJ1-1; TRBD1 might be the D (6 bases). There are 13 residues in the CDR3. CDR1 is SQVTM, CDR2 ANQGSEA, per germline. V shed 6 bases and J shed 2 bases, with 13 bases lying between them. The chain's CDR3 is CSVAHRANTEAFF. The CDR3 nucleotides read TGCAGCGTCGCACACAGGGCCAACACTGAAGCTTTCTTT.

The rearrangement links TRBV2 to TRBJ2-1, with TRBD2 matching 11 bases. The V segment lost 8 bases and the J segment 6 bases; nucleotides outside the gene matches: 9. Germline V CDR1 and CDR2: SNHLY, FYNNEI. The CDR3 totals 15 residues. The CDR3 sequence: CASGSSGGPPNEQFF. The CDR3 coding sequence is TGTGCCAGCGGATCTAGCGGGGGGCCCCCCAATGAGCAGTTCTTC.

The rearrangement uses TRBV29-1 and TRBJ1-2; 8 bases are a match to TRBD1. V was clipped by 6 bases and J by 2 bases; unmatched bases: 2. This CDR3 is 12 amino acids long. Per the germline V gene, CDR1 is SQVTM and CDR2 is ANQGSEA. The CDR3 protein is CSVRTGNYGYTF. In nucleotides, the CDR3 is TGCAGCGTGCGGACAGGGAACTATGGCTACACCTTC.

The chain joins TRBV6-5 to TRBJ1-2; D is undetermined. There are 11 residues in the CDR3. Germline loops: CDR1 MNHEY, CDR2 SVGAGI. V lost 8 bases and J lost 5, with 9 bases in between. Here the CDR3 reads CASLQAYGYTF. The CDR3 DNA reads TGTGCCAGCCTCCAAGCATATGGCTACACCTTC.

The chain has TRBV7-9 and TRBJ2-1; D may be TRBD1 (6 bases). The CDR3 sequence is 13 residues long. Germline V gives CDR1 SEHNR, CDR2 FQNEAQ (reference sequence). Trimming removed 5 bases from V and 8 bases from J, with 13 bases in between. CDR3 sequence reads: CASSANRDDEQFF. The CDR3 region has the DNA TGTGCCAGCAGCGCCAACAGGGATGATGAGCAGTTCTTC.

The chain couples TRBV6-5 to TRBJ1-1; 7 nucleotides line up with TRBD1. The CDR3 consists of 14 residues. V shed 7 bases and J 0 bases; nucleotides not matched to a gene: 5. Germline V gene data show CDR1 as MNHEY and CDR2 as SVGAGI. The CDR3 DNA reads TGTGCCAGCACCGAAGGACAGGTGAACACTGAAGCTTTCTTT. Translation gives CASTEGQVNTEAFF.

The chain is built from TRBV2 and TRBJ2-5; 7 bases align to TRBD1. Per germline, CDR1 SNHLY and CDR2 FYNNEI. The V and J ends lost 5 bases and 7 bases, in that order; junction bases with no gene match: 19. This CDR3 comprises 17 residues. CDR3 sequence: CASSLPVADRSKGTQYF. CDR3 in DNA: TGTGCCAGCAGTTTGCCCGTCGCGGACAGGTCCAAAGGGACCCAGTACTTC.

This clone showed up just once. The V gene is TRBV10-3, the J gene TRBJ1-2; possible D gene TRBD1, 6 bases. V lost 9 bases and J 7 bases, leaving 12 bases between the germline ends. There are 11 residues in the CDR3. Germline V lookup: CDR1 ENHRY, CDR2 SYGVKD. The CDR3 protein is CAIGGTVGYTF. The CDR3 DNA reads TGTGCCATAGGGGGAACAGTTGGCTACACCTTC.

The chain has TRBV9 and TRBJ1-1, with D tentatively TRBD1 (5 bases). The CDR3 is 15 residues long. V was shortened by 0 bases and J by 6 bases, with 15 bases between the two germline ends. The germline V gene encodes CDR1 SGDLS and CDR2 YYNGEE. The CDR3 region has the DNA TGTGCCAGCAGCGTAGCCCCAGGGAGGACCTCTGAAGCTTTCTTT. Its translation: CASSVAPGRTSEAFF.

This sequence joins TRBV10-1 and TRBJ1-2; D unclear. The CDR3 sequence is 15 residues long. The germline V gene encodes CDR1 WNHNN and CDR2 SYGVQD (reference sequence). Trimming cost V 3 bases and J 1 base, with 12 bases left between them. The CDR3 nucleotides read TGCGCCAGCAGTGATAAAGTTGGGCTTAACTATGGCTACACCTTC. It encodes CASSDKVGLNYGYTF.

The DNA for the CDR3 is TGTGCTAGTGGTTTGGTAGTCGGCAGACTAAACTACAATGAGCAGTTCTTC. This gives the protein CASGLVVGRLNYNEQFF. The chain joins TRBV12-5 to TRBJ2-1; D may be TRBD2 (5 bases). CDR3 size: 17 residues. The V end was cut by 0 bases, the J end by 3 bases, with 15 bases between. CDR1 is LGHNT and CDR2 is FRNRAP in the germline V gene.

The CDR3, as DNA: TGTGCCAGCAGCCAATTATCAGGGGAGACGACTGAAAAACTGTTTTTT. Its translation is CASSQLSGETTEKLFF. V and J are TRBV14 and TRBJ1-4, with a tentative D call TRBD1 (6 bases). The CDR3 is made up of 16 amino acids. Germline CDR1 is SGHDN and CDR2 is FVKESK. V lost 2 bases and J 7 bases, leaving 17 bases between the germline ends.

J is TRBJ1-1 and V is TRBV6-6; possible D gene TRBD1, 6 bases. V was pared by 6 bases and J by 3 bases, with 17 bases between. The CDR3 is made up of 15 amino acids. Germline values: CDR1 MNHNY, CDR2 SVGAGI (reference sequence). The CDR3 sequence is CASSLLTGPDTEAFF. Written as DNA, the CDR3 is TGTGCCAGCAGCCTCCTCACAGGGCCGGACACTGAAGCTTTCTTT.

The chain has TRBV7-9 and TRBJ2-7; D gene unclear. This CDR3 region has 11 residues. Germline V gene sequence: CDR1 SEHNR, CDR2 FQNEAQ (reference sequence). With 5 bases removed from V and 3 bases from J, the gap between germline ends came to 5 bases. CDR3 region: CASSPVYEQYV. As DNA, the CDR3 is TGTGCCAGCAGCCCGGTCTACGAGCAGTACGTC.